This T cell receptor beta chain stems from a study of cytotoxic CD8 clonotypes in ibrutinib-treated CLL (dated by TCRdb to the early 2020s). Notes on the research overall: The cohort was composed of ten to eleven relapsed/refractory and roughly 14 treatment-naive patients; IGHV unmutated status was identified in 17 patients. Responses were partial in 25 or so patients and complete in 2; after median 68 months follow-up, some 14 stayed in remission and some twelve progressed. Samples at response were collected after a median of about 13 months of treatment, with a range of roughly 6 to 36 months. An average of approximately 260,000 productive templates and 80,000 to 95,000 productive rearrangements was obtained per sample. Of the approximately 91 people in the trial, 25 to 30 had longitudinal samples available. Cryopreserved peripheral blood mononuclear cells were collected before treatment, at response, and at either disease progression or sustained remission. Every sample from remission and from progressive disease was obtained while the patients were still on ibrutinib. The study at large found these results: Clonality increased at ibrutinib response, stayed stable in sustained remission, and fell back toward baseline at progression. At baseline, clonality was higher than in age-matched healthy donors and showed a strong correlation with circulating CD8+ T-cell counts. Sampling times were not matched between patients in sustained remission and patients whose disease was progressing, and lymph node repertoires were not examined. Public clonotypes were rare and either contracted or stayed stable during treatment, and the rise in clonality at ibrutinib response reflected the expansion of private clonotypes.

Turning to this clone: The target of this receptor is not known. Nothing much larger sits one base from this clone, and base qualities are not available.

According to the study, the label for this sample's time point signals: 20 to 25 months on ibrutinib. Approximately 2 micrograms of genomic DNA were extracted from cryopreserved PBMCs for TCR beta library preparation. High-throughput TCR beta sequencing was performed on longitudinal blood samples from CLL patients receiving ibrutinib monotherapy. Patients were enrolled in a phase 2 open-label single-center ibrutinib monotherapy trial. Each clonotype received, on average, around 10x coverage in deep resolution sequencing performed on a MiSeq, where the target depth lay between 1 in 1 million and 1 in 200,000 T cells. The immunoSEQ hsTCRB Kit was used to generate TCR beta libraries. Under the source paper's analysis protocol: The data were analyzed with ImmunoSEQ Analyzer and ImmunoSEQ Data Assistant, and V, D and J gene assignments followed IMGT definitions. Clonality, which ranges from 0 to 1, was calculated by subtracting the normalized Shannon entropy of productive rearrangement frequencies from one. Only overrepresented clonotypes making up at least 0.05% of each patient's repertoire were included in the public clonotype analysis. Thirteen age-matched healthy donor repertoires from immuneACCESS were used as controls for clonality. Drawn from immuneACCESS, this table holds only the in-frame rearrangements with V and J called that TCRdb kept. Clones are partly lost; checked studies trace under half to an unresolved V gene and leave the rest unexplained. V and J calls and clone size are given by that table; D and trimming were obtained from the DNA. The sample table shows 110,000 to 150,000 clones, and about 78% are seen once. Clones ranked in the top ten supply 4.5% to 6% of the sample.

Spanning cysteine to phenylalanine, the CDR3 consists of 13 amino acids. Only the CDR3 part of the read is kept: 39 bases, read in frame from the first base. V was cut back by 7 bases and J by 2 bases, leaving a gap of 10 bases between them. According to the germline V gene, CDR1 reads MNHEY and CDR2 reads SVGAGI. The chain couples TRBV6-5 to TRBJ2-3; the best D guess is TRBD2, with 6 bases matching. The sequenced sample was PBMCs, obtained after 24 months of ibrutinib treatment. The sequence came from a human donor with chronic lymphocytic leukemia. The CDR3 loop reads CASMLAPTDTQYF. The DNA is as follows: TGTGCCAGCATGCTAGCGCCCACAGATACGCAGTATTTT.